Following are 31 T cell receptor beta chains from one sample sequenced in a study of beta chain features in type 1 diabetes (dated by TCRdb to about 2018). The full study reports these points: Type 1 diabetes patients showed a moderate but significant shortening of TCRB CDR3 length in all four CD4+ subsets.

Antigen specificity for these receptors is unknown. The library came from the immunoSEQ multiplex PCR assay. The entire isolated RNA was reverse transcribed using the High Capacity cDNA Reverse Transcription Kit, and thus expressed TCRB transcripts were sequenced. The source is immuneACCESS, and TCRdb retained only in-frame sequences with V and J called. Part of the clones is not carried over; for the studies checked, unresolved V genes explain less than half of this, and the remainder is unexplained. A total of more than 250,000 clones appear in this sample, 20% of them only once. The ten largest clonotypes hold 0.028% of the sample. Input material: naive CD4+ T cells from blood. The cell subset or site label of this sample denotes: true naive CD4+ T cells. These receptors came from a woman between 40 and 50 years old with type 1 diabetes.

The J gene is TRBJ2-7, the V gene TRBV9; D possibly corresponds to TRBD1 (6 bases). Trimming removed 3 bases at V and 5 bases at J, with 12 bases between. The germline CDR1 and CDR2 sequences are SGDLS and YYNGEE. The CDR3 loop spans 13 amino acids. The CDR3 loop reads CASSGIQGDEQYF. CDR3 bases: TGTGCCAGCAGCGGGATACAGGGAGACGAGCAGTACTTC. The whole variable domain, filled in from reference TRBV9 and TRBJ2-7, reads DSGVTQTPKHLITATGQRVTLRCSPRSGDLSVYWYQQSLDQGLQFLIQYYNGEERAKGNILERFSAQQFPDLHSELNLSSLELGDSALYFCASSGIQGDEQYFGPGTRLTVT.

This CDR3 reads CASSLALIRGLDTGELFF. The CDR3 bases are TGCGCCAGCAGCTTGGCCCTGATTCGAGGCCTCGACACCGGGGAGCTGTTTTTT. V usage is TRBV5-1 and J usage is TRBJ2-2; no definite D call. V was clipped by 0 bases and J by 3 bases, with 18 bases between them. Germline loops: CDR1 SGHRS, CDR2 YFSETQ. This CDR3 spans 18 amino acids.

V and J are TRBV5-4 and TRBJ1-1, with 7 positions matching TRBD1. Germline values: CDR1 SGHNT, CDR2 YYREEE (reference sequence). V dropped 4 bases and J dropped 4; count of bases not matched to a gene: 7. This CDR3 is built from 14 residues. The CDR3 DNA follows: TGTGCCAGCAGCCTTCCTGACAGGGCCACTGAAGCTTTCTTT. Encoded protein: CASSLPDRATEAFF.

The rearrangement joins TRBV9 to TRBJ1-3; TRBD1 agrees at 7 bases. The germline gives CDR1 SGDLS, CDR2 YYNGEE. The CDR3 loop spans 14 amino acids. With V trimmed by 4 bases and J by 3 bases, 4 bases remained unmatched. The CDR3 here is CASSQGGGGNTIYF. DNA for the CDR3: TGTGCCAGCAGCCAAGGGGGCGGTGGAAACACCATATATTTT.

This clone was picked up a small number of times. The chain links TRBV28 to TRBJ2-7, with TRBD2 matching 8 bases. Germline V lookup: CDR1 MDHEN, CDR2 SYDVKM. V dropped 5 bases and J dropped 3; count of bases not matched to a gene: 9. The CDR3 contains 15 residues. The CDR3 bases are TGTGCCAGCAGTATCTCTAGCGGGTCGCTCTACGAGCAGTACTTC. Protein product: CASSISSGSLYEQYF.

This chain uses TRBV19 with TRBJ1-1; 7 bases are a match to TRBD1. The V gene's germline CDR1 is LNHDA and CDR2 SQIVND (reference sequence). V was clipped by 3 bases and J by 6 bases; unmatched bases: 7. The CDR3 covers 14 residues. CDR3 sequence (DNA): TGTGCCAGTAGTATCTTGACAGGGAGGCCTGAAGCTTTCTTT. It is translated as CASSILTGRPEAFF.

This clone occurred a few times. The chain has TRBV7-9 and TRBJ2-5; TRBD2 matches at 10 bases. V shed 5 bases and J 3 bases; nucleotides not matched to a gene: 3. This CDR3 is 14 amino acids long. Germline CDR1 is SEHNR and CDR2 is FQNEAQ (reference sequence). For the CDR3, the DNA is TGTGCCAGCAGCCCGGGACTAGCGAAAGAGACCCAGTACTTC. Translating it yields CASSPGLAKETQYF.

This clone was counted between two and nine times. The CDR3 DNA reads TGTGCCAGCAGCCAGGGTCGGTACGAGCAGTACTTC. This translates into CASSQGRYEQYF. The gene calls are TRBV6-5 and TRBJ2-7; TRBD1 is a possible D gene (5 bases). Germline V CDR1 and CDR2: MNHEY, SVGAGI. The CDR3 totals 12 residues. V lost 6 bases and J 4 bases, leaving 10 bases between the germline ends.

This clone appeared a few times. CDR3 coding DNA: TGCGCCAGCAGCCAAGGAGTGGCGGGACGGGGAGATGAGCAGTTCTTC. Translating gives CASSQGVAGRGDEQFF. V usage is TRBV4-3 and J usage is TRBJ2-1; TRBD2 might be the D (6 bases). Per germline, CDR1 LGHNA and CDR2 YSLEER. CDR3 length equals 16 residues. V lost 1 base to trimming and J lost 8 bases, with 18 bases between them.

This clone was seen a few times. The chain links TRBV2 to TRBJ2-7; TRBD1 aligns across 7 bases. The CDR3 loop spans 14 amino acids. After removal of 6 bases from V and 1 base from J, the junction contained 6 bases not matched to a gene. Germline V gene data show CDR1 as SNHLY and CDR2 as FYNNEI. CDR3 sequence (DNA): TGTGCCAGCAGCGGGACAGCAATATCCTACGAGCAGTACTTC. Its protein product is CASSGTAISYEQYF.

This clone was counted a few times. The chain links TRBV30 to TRBJ1-3; no definite D call. Per germline, CDR1 GTSNPN and CDR2 SVGIG (reference sequence). The CDR3 runs 12 residues. Trimming pared 8 bases from V and 1 base from J, leaving 9 bases between. The CDR3 DNA sequence: TGTGCCACCGAGGATTCTGGAAACACCATATATTTT. As protein: CATEDSGNTIYF.

J is TRBJ1-1 and V is TRBV4-1, with TRBD1 matching 7 bases. This CDR3 spans 14 amino acids. Trimming cost V 3 bases and J 3 bases; bases outside gene matches: 4. Germline CDR1 is MGHRA and CDR2 is YSYEKL. CDR3 in amino acids: CASSQEGQDTEAFF. Written as DNA, the CDR3 is TGCGCCAGCAGCCAGGAAGGACAGGACACTGAAGCTTTCTTT.

The chain is built from TRBV9 and TRBJ2-5; 7 nucleotides line up with TRBD1. Germline V gives CDR1 SGDLS, CDR2 YYNGEE. The CDR3 has 14 amino acids. The trim removed 1 base at V and 2 bases at J, leaving 2 bases unmatched. In DNA form, the CDR3 reads TGTGCCAGCAGCGTATGGACAGGACAAGAGACCCAGTACTTC. Amino acids: CASSVWTGQETQYF.

The chain employs TRBV5-4 and TRBJ1-3; 9 bases map to TRBD1. J gave up 4 bases and V 0 bases, and 2 bases lay outside the gene matches. The CDR3 is 15 amino acids. Germline V gene data show CDR1 as SGHNT and CDR2 as YYREEE (reference sequence). This CDR3 is CASSLETGGGNTIYF. Here the CDR3 DNA reads TGTGCCAGCAGCTTGGAGACAGGGGGAGGAAACACCATATATTTT.

This clone was counted only a few times. The chain recombines TRBV18 with TRBJ1-2, with 8 bases matching TRBD1. This CDR3 has 15 residues. Looked up from germline, CDR1 is KGHSH and CDR2 is LQKENI. Trimming cost V 3 bases and J 7 bases; bases outside gene matches: 10. This chain's CDR3 is CASSPGQGRVAGYTF. The CDR3 nucleotides are TGTGCCAGCTCACCCGGACAGGGTAGGGTTGCTGGCTACACCTTC.

The rearrangement joins TRBV10-2 to TRBJ2-3; possible D gene TRBD1, 5 bases. This CDR3 comprises 15 residues. With 0 bases removed from V and 5 bases from J, the gap between germline ends came to 12 bases. Per germline, CDR1 WSHSY and CDR2 SAAADI. The DNA for the CDR3 is TGCGCCAGCAGTGAGTCGAGGCAGGGAAGAGATACGCAGTATTTT. Its protein product is CASSESRQGRDTQYF.

This clone is a singleton in its sample. J is TRBJ1-2 and V is TRBV28; D might be TRBD1 (5 bases). This CDR3 has 12 residues. V lost 5 bases, J lost 8 bases, and 12 bases lay in between. Per the germline V gene, CDR1 is MDHEN and CDR2 is SYDVKM. CDR3 DNA sequence: TGTGCCAGCAGTCCCCGACAGACGGGCTACACCTTC. As protein: CASSPRQTGYTF.

This clone was counted only a few times. This chain connects TRBV7-9 to TRBJ1-1; TRBD1 is a possible D gene (6 bases). The CDR3 has 13 residues. V lost 5 bases, J lost 7 bases, and 14 bases lay in between. The germline V gene encodes CDR1 SEHNR and CDR2 FQNEAQ (reference sequence). In DNA form, the CDR3 reads TGTGCCAGCAGCCCACTGGGGGCGGGTGAAGCTTTCTTT. Translation gives CASSPLGAGEAFF.

The V and J genes are TRBV4-2 and TRBJ2-5, with TRBD2 matching over 9 bases. V dropped 1 base and J dropped 4; count of bases not matched to a gene: 7. The CDR3 runs to 16 residues. Germline CDR1 is LGHNA and CDR2 is YNFKEQ. CDR3 in amino acids: CASSQGGLAGTETQYF. The CDR3 nucleotides are TGTGCCAGCAGCCAAGGTGGGCTAGCGGGAACAGAGACCCAGTACTTC.

This sequence joins TRBV10-3 and TRBJ2-1; TRBD1 might be the D (5 bases). In germline, CDR1 is ENHRY, CDR2 SYGVKD. The CDR3 consists of 14 residues. The ends were cut back, 4 bases at V and 2 bases at J, with 9 bases in the middle. Written as DNA, the CDR3 is TGTGCCATCAGTGCGGCAGGGCCCTACAATGAGCAGTTCTTC. It codes for CAISAAGPYNEQFF.

This chain connects TRBV25-1 to TRBJ2-7, with 7 bases that match TRBD1. Germline V gene sequence: CDR1 MGHDK, CDR2 SYGVNS. The junction had 7 bases not matched to a gene; V was cut back by 5 bases and J by 3 bases. This CDR3 comprises 14 residues. CDR3 coding DNA: TGTGCCAGCAGTCACCTGGGACAGAACTACGAGCAGTACTTC. It specifies CASSHLGQNYEQYF.

V and J are TRBV25-1 and TRBJ2-3, with 8 bases that match TRBD2. The CDR3 consists of 16 residues. Germline lookup yields CDR1 MGHDK and CDR2 SYGVNS. V shed 3 bases and J 1 base; nucleotides not matched to a gene: 6. This chain's CDR3 is CASSDSWREGTDTQYF. The CDR3 DNA sequence: TGTGCCAGCAGTGATTCTTGGCGGGAGGGCACAGATACGCAGTATTTT.

This clone was found a few times. CDR3 nucleotide sequence: TGCAGCGTCGGACAGGGGAGGGGGGAAAAACTGTTTTTT. Its protein is CSVGQGRGEKLFF. The chain employs TRBV29-1 and TRBJ1-4, with 9 bases that match TRBD1. With V trimmed by 6 bases and J by 8 bases, 7 bases remained unmatched. The CDR3 runs to 13 residues. CDR1 and CDR2 (germline): SQVTM, ANQGSEA.

The genes are TRBV6-5 and TRBJ1-1; 7 bases match TRBD1. V shed 4 bases and J 3 bases; nucleotides not matched to a gene: 8. Per germline, CDR1 MNHEY and CDR2 SVGAGI. The CDR3 sequence is 15 residues long. CDR3 region: CASSFSTGRDTEAFF. The CDR3 bases are TGTGCCAGCAGTTTCTCGACAGGGCGGGACACTGAAGCTTTCTTT.

This rearrangement joins TRBV6-5 to TRBJ2-5; D perhaps matches TRBD1 (6 bases). Trimming removed 5 bases from V and 4 bases from J, with 11 bases in between. The CDR3 loop spans 13 amino acids. From germline, CDR1 is MNHEY and CDR2 SVGAGI. CDR3: CASSLPGVETQYF. CDR3 DNA: TGTGCCAGCAGTCTCCCAGGGGTAGAGACCCAGTACTTC.

This clone was counted between two and nine times. J is TRBJ1-2 and V is TRBV29-1, with D possibly TRBD1 on 6 matching bases. Trimming took 2 bases from V and 5 from J, leaving 12 bases between them. The CDR3 length is 13 residues. Germline V lookup: CDR1 SQVTM, CDR2 ANQGSEA. CDR3 in amino acids: CSVEPGQQYGYTF. The CDR3 bases are TGCAGCGTTGAACCCGGACAGCAATATGGCTACACCTTC.

In its sample, this clone was seen a few times. The chain uses TRBV2 and TRBJ2-7; 13 nucleotides match TRBD2. Germline lookup yields CDR1 SNHLY and CDR2 FYNNEI. The CDR3 covers 16 residues. The junction had 9 bases not matched to a gene; V was cut back by 4 bases and J by 6 bases. In nucleotides, the CDR3 is TGTGCCAGCAGTGTCATCACTAGCGGGAGGGCCTCCGAGCAGTACTTC. This translates into CASSVITSGRASEQYF.

The chain uses TRBV5-4 and TRBJ1-6; 7 positions agree with TRBD1. Germline V CDR1 and CDR2: SGHNT, YYREEE (reference sequence). The CDR3 contains 15 residues. Trimming at V came to 3 bases and at J to 7 bases, leaving 7 bases not matched to a gene. The chain's CDR3 is CASSSTTGANSPLHF. The CDR3 coding sequence is TGTGCCAGCAGCTCAACAACAGGGGCCAATTCACCCCTCCACTTT. Supplemented by reference TRBV5-4 and TRBJ1-6, the full variable domain reads ETGVTQSPTHLIKTRGQQVTLRCSSQSGHNTVSWYQQALGQGPQFIFQYYREEENGRGNFPPRFSGLQFPNYSSELNVNALELDDSALYLCASSSTTGANSPLHFGNGTRLTVT.

This clone has a handful of counts. The chain links TRBV18 to TRBJ2-7; 11 nucleotides align to TRBD1. The CDR3 length is 14 residues. V lost 3 bases to trimming and J lost 4 bases; unmatched junction nucleotides: 2. Per the germline V gene, CDR1 is KGHSH and CDR2 is LQKENI. This CDR3 reads CASSPRDRGYEQYF. The CDR3 bases are TGTGCCAGCTCACCCCGGGACAGGGGGTACGAGCAGTACTTC.

In DNA, the CDR3 is TGTGCCAGCCGGGCCTCGGGAAGCACAGATACGCAGTATTTT. This translates into CASRASGSTDTQYF. This chain joins TRBV28 and TRBJ2-3; D perhaps matches TRBD2 (5 bases). There are 14 residues in the CDR3. V shed 8 bases and J shed 0 bases, with 12 bases lying between them. Germline V gene lookup returns CDR1 MDHEN and CDR2 SYDVKM.

The chain has TRBV7-9 and TRBJ1-4; tentative D call: TRBD1 (6 bases). This CDR3 has 16 amino acids. CDR1 and CDR2 from the germline V gene are SEHNR and FQNEAQ (reference sequence). Trimming removed 5 bases at V and 4 bases at J, with 17 bases between. The CDR3 DNA reads TGTGCCAGCAGCCCGCCGAGGACAGAACTTAATGAAAAACTGTTTTTT. As protein: CASSPPRTELNEKLFF. Using reference TRBV7-9 and TRBJ1-4 for the parts outside the CDR3, the full variable domain is DTGVSQNPRHKITKRGQNVTFRCDPISEHNRLYWYRQTLGQGPEFLTYFQNEAQLEKSRLLSDRFSAERPKGSFSTLEIQRTEQGDSAMYLCASSPPRTELNEKLFFGSGTQLSVL.